A selection of T cell receptor beta chains follows, all from one sample in a study of cytomegalovirus exposure and HLA in healthy donors. Libraries were prepared by immunoSEQ multiplex PCR; TCRdb keeps only in-frame clonotypes and omits some of them. The table includes 150,000 to 200,000 clones, approximately 67% detected once. Sequencing was performed on PBMCs. All receptors derive from a young woman in good health and CMV-seropositive. CDR3s include the opening cysteine and the closing phenylalanine or tryptophan. D genes are given only for firm matches. Clone size is shown for a subset of rows, as once, few, many or a class of expanded clone.

D,V,J,size,DNA,CDR3
TRBD1,TRBV5-6,TRBJ1-3,few,TGTGCCAGCAGCTGGGACAGAATCTCCGGAAACACCATATATTTT,CASSWDRISGNTIYF
-,TRBV18,TRBJ2-5,few,TGTGCCAGCTCGAACCCGGGAATACAAGAGACCCAGTACTTC,CASSNPGIQETQYF
-,TRBV13,TRBJ1-1,-,TGTGCCAGCAGTATCCCGGGACTCAGGAACACTGAAGCTTTCTTT,CASSIPGLRNTEAFF
-,TRBV30,TRBJ1-1,-,TGTGCCTGGGAGAGAATGTTGAACACTGAAGCTTTCTTT,CAWERMLNTEAFF
TRBD1,TRBV7-2,TRBJ1-2,few,TGTGCCAGCAGCCACGAGGTCGACAGGGTCTATGGCTACACCTTC,CASSHEVDRVYGYTF
TRBD1,TRBV6-5,TRBJ1-1,few,TGTGCCAGCAGGGTGGGACAGGGGGTCTCTGAAGCTTTCTTT,CASRVGQGVSEAFF
TRBD1,TRBV27,TRBJ1-2,few,TGTGCCAGCAGCAGGGGACAGGGCTATGGCTACACCTTC,CASSRGQGYGYTF
TRBD1,TRBV27,TRBJ1-2,-,TGTGCCAGCCGCCCAACAGGGGCCAACTATGGCTACACCTTC,CASRPTGANYGYTF
-,TRBV2,TRBJ1-3,-,TGTGCCAGCGCCCCAGCGGGTAGATTATCTGGAAACACCATATATTTT,CASAPAGRLSGNTIYF
TRBD2,TRBV28,TRBJ2-7,-,TGTGCCAGCGGGACTAGCGGGAGATGGGATTCTGGGCAGTACTTC,CASGTSGRWDSGQYF
-,TRBV2,TRBJ2-3,-,TGTGCCAGCAGTGAATCCGACAGGCGCTACACAGATACGCAGTATTTT,CASSESDRRYTDTQYF
TRBD1,TRBV11-2,TRBJ2-2,-,TGTGCCAGCAGCTTAACCCCTGGACAGGGCCACACCGGGGAGCTGTTTTTT,CASSLTPGQGHTGELFF
TRBD2,TRBV5-6,TRBJ2-7,-,TGTGCCAGCAGCTTGGAGGGTAGCGGGAGCTACGAGCAGTACTTC,CASSLEGSGSYEQYF
-,TRBV29-1,TRBJ2-1,-,TGCAGCGTTGACTCCGGGGAGCAGTTCTTC,CSVDSGEQFF